A single sample gave rise to the 16 T cell receptor beta chains below, sequenced in a study of T cells in Graves' hyperthyroidism and ophthalmopathy. From RNA transcripts, TCR beta CDR3 regions were amplified. HTBI primers were used for first-round RT-PCR of the TCR CDR3. TCRdb re-called the multiplex PCR reads with MiXCR, one entry per CDR3 protein. The sample includes roughly 400,000 distinct CDR3 sequences, roughly an eighth seen only once; the top ten take 25% to 30%. Sequenced material: blood. Receptor source: a man aged 50 to 59 with Graves' ophthalmopathy.

The rearrangement uses TRBV20-1 and TRBJ2-1, with 9 bases that match TRBD2. Germline-derived CDR1 and CDR2 are DFQATT and SNEGSKA (reference sequence). V dropped 0 bases and J dropped 10; count of bases not matched to a gene: 16. This CDR3 comprises 17 residues. The CDR3 sequence is CSARDDLLAGIFAEQFF. The CDR3 DNA reads as TGCAGTGCTAGAGATGACCTTCTAGCGGGAATATTCGCGGAGCAGTTCTTC.

In this sample, this clonotype turned up a few times. The rearrangement uses TRBV20-1 and TRBJ2-1; 7 nucleotides align to TRBD2. CDR3 length equals 15 residues. Germline CDR1 is DFQATT and CDR2 is SNEGSKA (reference sequence). The V segment lost 6 bases and the J segment 3 bases; nucleotides outside the gene matches: 11. The CDR3 spells CSADGASGNYNEQFF. The CDR3 DNA is TGCAGTGCCGACGGGGCTAGCGGAAACTACAATGAGCAGTTCTTC.

CDR3 in amino acids: CASSRDSSGANVLTF. The DNA for the CDR3 is TGTGCCAGCAGCCGGGACAGCTCTGGGGCCAACGTCCTGACTTTC. V usage is TRBV11-1 and J usage is TRBJ2-6, with 7 bases matching TRBD1. Germline loops: CDR1 SGHAT, CDR2 FQDESV (reference sequence). Unmatched junction bases numbered 1, after V lost 5 bases and J lost 0 bases. The CDR3 is 15 residues long.

In this sample, this clonotype turned up many times. The chain carries TRBV20-1 and TRBJ2-3, with 9 positions matching TRBD2. V shed 2 bases and J 0 bases; nucleotides not matched to a gene: 21. The CDR3 has 21 amino acids. Germline lookup yields CDR1 DFQATT and CDR2 SNEGSKA (reference sequence). As DNA, the CDR3 is TGCAGTGCTAGACACCCCCGGTGGGATACTAGCGGGTATGCTAGCACAGATACGCAGTATTTT. It encodes CSARHPRWDTSGYASTDTQYF.

This clonotype showed up many times. This chain links TRBV27 with TRBJ2-1, with TRBD2 as a possible D gene (6 bases). This CDR3 spans 14 amino acids. With 8 bases removed from V and 7 bases from J, the gap between germline ends came to 18 bases. The germline V gene encodes CDR1 MNHEY and CDR2 SMNVEV (reference sequence). This CDR3 is CASVGGGLGNEQFF. In DNA, the CDR3 is TGTGCCAGCGTGGGAGGCGGACTGGGGAATGAGCAGTTCTTC.

This clonotype showed up just a few times. This chain links TRBV6-5 with TRBJ2-7; D possibly corresponds to TRBD1 (6 bases). Looked up from germline, CDR1 is MNHEY and CDR2 is SVGAGI. V dropped 0 bases and J dropped 2 bases, with 14 bases sitting between them. The CDR3 loop spans 16 amino acids. CDR3 loop: CASSYSPRDIAYEQYF. The CDR3, as DNA: TGTGCCAGCAGTTACTCACCGAGGGACATAGCCTACGAGCAGTACTTC.

This CDR3 reads CASSPGGLAAYNEQFF. DNA of the CDR3: TGTGCCAGCAGTCCGGGGGGACTAGCGGCTTACAATGAGCAGTTCTTC. The V gene is TRBV6-2 or TRBV6-3, the J gene TRBJ2-1; 11 bases line up with TRBD2. Trimming took 5 bases from V and 4 from J; bases not matched to a gene: 7. Germline-derived CDR1 and CDR2 are MNHEY and SVGEGT. The CDR3 loop spans 16 amino acids.

The chain uses TRBV19 and TRBJ2-7; no clear D gene. Looked up from germline, CDR1 is LNHDA and CDR2 is SQIVND (reference sequence). This CDR3 contains 14 residues. V was clipped by 5 bases and J by 4 bases, with 15 bases between them. The CDR3 here is CASSPGSTLYEQYF. CDR3 nucleotide sequence: TGTGCCAGTAGTCCCGGATCTACCTTATACGAGCAGTACTTC.

This clonotype was seen many times. The chain is built from TRBV12-3 or TRBV12-4 and TRBJ2-1; 9 positions match TRBD2. The ends lost 4 bases at V and 5 bases at J; junction bases unmatched: 21. There are 20 residues in the CDR3. The CDR3 region is CASSSGGVAGVANSNNEQFF. For the CDR3, the DNA is TGTGCCAGCAGTTCCGGGGGAGTAGCGGGAGTGGCCAACTCAAACAATGAGCAGTTCTTC.

On this clonotype itself: A single base separates this from a much larger clone, so it may be a read error. The chain links TRBV30 to TRBJ1-4; 7 bases are a match to TRBD1. The V segment lost 8 bases and the J segment 7 bases; nucleotides outside the gene matches: 10. The CDR3 is made up of 13 amino acids. The germline gives CDR1 GTSNPN, CDR2 SVGIG (reference sequence). Here the CDR3 reads CARKGAVREKLFF. CDR3 coding DNA: TGTGCCCGGAAGGGGGCGGTTCGTGAAAAACTGTTTTTT.

This chain joins TRBV6-1 and TRBJ1-3; tentative D call: TRBD1 (6 bases). Deletions cut 8 bases from V and 6 bases from J, with 17 bases between. Germline CDR1 is MNHNS and CDR2 is SASEGT. CDR3 length: 14 amino acids. The CDR3 region is CASGNRETINTIYF. In DNA, the CDR3 is TGTGCCAGCGGAAACAGGGAGACAATAAACACCATATATTTT.

At least ten counts were recorded for this clonotype. The chain uses TRBV15 and TRBJ2-7; 10 nucleotides line up with TRBD1. The CDR3 totals 16 residues. Trimming removed 1 base from V and 2 bases from J; junction bases left unmatched: 5. The germline V gene encodes CDR1 LNHNV and CDR2 YYDKDF (reference sequence). This CDR3 reads CATSRVRTGGTYEQYF. The CDR3 nucleotides read TGTGCCACCAGCAGAGTTCGGACAGGGGGGACCTACGAGCAGTACTTC.

This clonotype has more than one count but fewer than ten. This chain joins TRBV14 and TRBJ1-3; no definite D call. V was cut by 0 bases and J by 1 base, with 10 bases left in between. Germline CDR1 SGHDN, CDR2 FVKESK. CDR3 size: 16 residues. CDR3 region: CASSQDLVGSGNTIYF. CDR3 bases: TGTGCCAGCAGCCAAGATCTTGTTGGTTCTGGAAACACCATATATTTT.

The V call is TRBV2, the J call TRBJ2-1, with 9 bases lining up with TRBD2. J lost 7 bases, V lost 6 bases, and 10 bases had no gene match. This CDR3 comprises 15 residues. The germline V gene encodes CDR1 SNHLY and CDR2 FYNNEI. In DNA, the CDR3 is TGTGCCAGCAGGGCCGGGACTAGCCTTTTAAATGAGCAGTTCTTC. It is translated as CASRAGTSLLNEQFF. Full variable domain (remainder filled in from reference TRBV2 and TRBJ2-1): EPEVTQTPSHQVTQMGQEVILRCVPISNHLYFYWYRQILGQKVEFLVSFYNNEISEKSEIFDDQFSVERPDGSNFTLKIRSTKLEDSAMYFCASRAGTSLLNEQFFGPGTRLTVL.

In this sample, this clonotype turned up a few times. The rearrangement uses TRBV12-3 or TRBV12-4 and TRBJ1-6; perhaps TRBD1 as D (6 bases). The CDR3 runs 15 residues. Trimming stripped 6 bases from V and 4 bases from J, with 13 bases between. The CDR3 region has the DNA TGTGCCAGCAGGAGAGGACAGACGTATAATTCACCCCTCCACTTT. Protein sequence: CASRRGQTYNSPLHF.

This clonotype was recorded many times. This chain links TRBV7-9 with TRBJ2-7; D is possibly TRBD2 (5 bases). The germline V gene encodes CDR1 SEHNR and CDR2 FQNEAQ (reference sequence). The CDR3 has 12 amino acids. V was pared by 5 bases and J by 3 bases, with 8 bases between. CDR3 region: CASSNEGYEQYF. Here the CDR3 DNA reads TGTGCCAGCAGCAACGAGGGCTACGAGCAGTACTTC.